This TCR beta chain stems from a study of T cells expressing NK-cell markers. Reprocessing the 5' RACE reads, TCRdb reports a single entry for every CDR3 protein and omits DNA. This listing includes 550,000 or so distinct CDR3 sequences. Germline CDR1 and CDR2: MDHEN and SYDVKM. The CDR3 sequence is 16 residues long. The sequencing input was blood T cells: a sorted CD56 or NKG2C T cell subset, CD4+ or CD8+ T cells, or bulk PBMC T cells (not recorded which). J is TRBJ2-7 and V is TRBV28. This receptor was taken from a man aged 18 to 29 in good health. CDR3 sequence: CASSFSWNLGSYEQYF.